This TCR beta chain was profiled in a study of blood T cells in healthy people across ages. The second PCR ran about 6 to 11 cycles with a sample-barcoded 5' primer and J-beta primers. A single record per CDR3 protein comes from TCRdb applying MiXCR to the 5' RACE reads. The repertoire has approximately 1,700,000 distinct CDR3 sequences, about two fifths of them found once; the top ten carry 23%. Trimming cost V 1 base and J 8 bases, with 12 bases left between them. The CDR3 extends over 13 amino acids. The germline V gene encodes CDR1 SGHRS and CDR2 YFSETQ. J is TRBJ1-1 and V is TRBV5-1, with D unclear. Sequences were obtained from blood. The sequence derives from a human donor in good health. The chain's CDR3 is CASSLLVREEAFF. The CDR3, as DNA: TGCGCCAGCAGCTTGCTGGTCCGGGAGGAAGCTTTCTTT. Full variable domain (outside the CDR3, taken from reference TRBV5-1 and TRBJ1-1): KAGVTQTPRYLIKTRGQQVTLSCSPISGHRSVSWYQQTPGQGLQFLFEYFSETQRNKGNFPGRFSGRQFSNSRSEMNVSTLELGDSALYLCASSLLVREEAFFGQGTRLTVV.